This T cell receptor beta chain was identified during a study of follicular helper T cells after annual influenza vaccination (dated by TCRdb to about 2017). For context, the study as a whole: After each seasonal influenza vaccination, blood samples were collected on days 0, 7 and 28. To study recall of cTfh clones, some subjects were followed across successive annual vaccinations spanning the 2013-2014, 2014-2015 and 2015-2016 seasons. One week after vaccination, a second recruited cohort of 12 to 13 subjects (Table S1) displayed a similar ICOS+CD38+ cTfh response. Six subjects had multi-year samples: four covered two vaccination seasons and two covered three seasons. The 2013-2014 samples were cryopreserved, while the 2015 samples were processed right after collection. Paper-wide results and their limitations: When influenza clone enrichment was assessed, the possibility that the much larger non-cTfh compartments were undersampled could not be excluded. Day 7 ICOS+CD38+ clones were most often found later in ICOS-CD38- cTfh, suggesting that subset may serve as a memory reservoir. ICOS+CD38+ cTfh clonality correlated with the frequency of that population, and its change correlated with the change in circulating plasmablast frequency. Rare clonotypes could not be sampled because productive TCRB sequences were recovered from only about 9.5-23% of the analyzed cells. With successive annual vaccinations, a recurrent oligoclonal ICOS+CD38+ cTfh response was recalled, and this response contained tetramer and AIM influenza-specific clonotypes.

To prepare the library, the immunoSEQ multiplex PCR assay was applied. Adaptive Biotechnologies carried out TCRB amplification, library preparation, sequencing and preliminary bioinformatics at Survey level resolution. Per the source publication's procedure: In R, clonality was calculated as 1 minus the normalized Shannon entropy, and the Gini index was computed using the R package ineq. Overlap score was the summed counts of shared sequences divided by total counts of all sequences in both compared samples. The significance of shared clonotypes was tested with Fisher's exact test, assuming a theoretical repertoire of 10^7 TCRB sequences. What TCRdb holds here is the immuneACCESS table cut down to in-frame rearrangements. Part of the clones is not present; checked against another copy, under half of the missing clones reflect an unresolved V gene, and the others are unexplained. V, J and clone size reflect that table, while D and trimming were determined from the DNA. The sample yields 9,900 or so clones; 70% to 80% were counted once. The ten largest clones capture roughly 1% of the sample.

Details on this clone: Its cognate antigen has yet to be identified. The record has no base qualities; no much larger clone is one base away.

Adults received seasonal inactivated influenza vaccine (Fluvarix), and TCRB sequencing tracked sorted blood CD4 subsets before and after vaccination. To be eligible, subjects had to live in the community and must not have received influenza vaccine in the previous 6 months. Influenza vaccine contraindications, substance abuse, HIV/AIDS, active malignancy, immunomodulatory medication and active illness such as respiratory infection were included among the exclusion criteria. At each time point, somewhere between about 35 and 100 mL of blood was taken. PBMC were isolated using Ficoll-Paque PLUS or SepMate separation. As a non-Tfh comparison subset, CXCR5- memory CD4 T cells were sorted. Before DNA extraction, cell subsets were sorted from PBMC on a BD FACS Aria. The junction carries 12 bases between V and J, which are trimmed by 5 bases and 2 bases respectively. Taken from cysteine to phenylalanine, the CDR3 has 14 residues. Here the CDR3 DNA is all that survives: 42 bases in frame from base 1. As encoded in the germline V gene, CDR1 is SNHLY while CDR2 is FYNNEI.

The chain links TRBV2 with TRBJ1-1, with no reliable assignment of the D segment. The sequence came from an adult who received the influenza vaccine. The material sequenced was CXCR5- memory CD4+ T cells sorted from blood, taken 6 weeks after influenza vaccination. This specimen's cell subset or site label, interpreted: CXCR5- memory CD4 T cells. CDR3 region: CASSLHSLNTEAFF. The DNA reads TGTGCCAGCAGTCTCCACTCTTTAAACACTGAAGCTTTCTTT.